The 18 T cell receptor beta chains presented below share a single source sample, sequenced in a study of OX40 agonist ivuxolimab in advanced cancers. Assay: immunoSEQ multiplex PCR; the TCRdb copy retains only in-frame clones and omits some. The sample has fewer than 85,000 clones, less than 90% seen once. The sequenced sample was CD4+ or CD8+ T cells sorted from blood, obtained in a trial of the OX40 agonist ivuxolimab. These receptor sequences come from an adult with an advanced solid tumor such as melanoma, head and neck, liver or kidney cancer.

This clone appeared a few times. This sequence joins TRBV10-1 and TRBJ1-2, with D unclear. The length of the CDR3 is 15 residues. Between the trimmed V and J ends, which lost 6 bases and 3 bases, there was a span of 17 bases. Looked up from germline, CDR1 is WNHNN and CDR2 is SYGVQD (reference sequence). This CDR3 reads CASSSGWSPYYGYTF. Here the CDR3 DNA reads TGCGCCAGCAGCTCCGGGTGGTCACCTTACTATGGCTACACCTTC.

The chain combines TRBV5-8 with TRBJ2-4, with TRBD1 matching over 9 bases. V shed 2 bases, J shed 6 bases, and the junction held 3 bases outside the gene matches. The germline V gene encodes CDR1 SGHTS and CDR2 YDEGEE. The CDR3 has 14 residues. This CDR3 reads CASSLGQGTNIQYF. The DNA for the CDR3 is TGTGCCAGCAGCTTAGGACAGGGGACAAACATTCAGTACTTC.

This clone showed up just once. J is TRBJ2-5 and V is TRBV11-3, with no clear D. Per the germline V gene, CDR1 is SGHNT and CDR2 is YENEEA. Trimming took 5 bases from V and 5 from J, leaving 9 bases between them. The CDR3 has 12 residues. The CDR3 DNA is TGTGCCAGCAGCGCCTTTGCGGAGACCCAGTACTTC. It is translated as CASSAFAETQYF.

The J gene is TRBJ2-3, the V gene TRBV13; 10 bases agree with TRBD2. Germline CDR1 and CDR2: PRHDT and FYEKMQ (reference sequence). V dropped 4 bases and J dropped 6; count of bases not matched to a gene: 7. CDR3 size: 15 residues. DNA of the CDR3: TGTGCCAGCAGCTATGGGAGCGGGAGGGTGGATACGCAGTATTTT. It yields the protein CASSYGSGRVDTQYF.

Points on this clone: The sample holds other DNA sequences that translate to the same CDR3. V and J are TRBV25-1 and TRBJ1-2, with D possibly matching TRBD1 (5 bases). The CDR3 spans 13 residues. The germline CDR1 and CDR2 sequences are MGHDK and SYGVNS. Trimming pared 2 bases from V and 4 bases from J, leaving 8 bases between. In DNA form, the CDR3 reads TGTGCCAGCAGTGAAGGGACCCGCTATGGCTACACCTTC. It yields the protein CASSEGTRYGYTF.

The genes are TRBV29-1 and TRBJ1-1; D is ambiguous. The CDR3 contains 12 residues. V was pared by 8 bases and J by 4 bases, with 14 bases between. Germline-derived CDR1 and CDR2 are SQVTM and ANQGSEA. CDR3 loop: CSSVTYGTEAFF. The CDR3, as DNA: TGCAGCTCAGTGACTTACGGCACTGAAGCTTTCTTT.

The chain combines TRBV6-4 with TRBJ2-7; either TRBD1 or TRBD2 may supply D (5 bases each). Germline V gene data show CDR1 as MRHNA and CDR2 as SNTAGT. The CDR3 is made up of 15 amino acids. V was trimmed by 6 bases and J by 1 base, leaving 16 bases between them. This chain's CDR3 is CASSEAWGSSYEQYF. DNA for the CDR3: TGTGCCAGCAGCGAGGCCTGGGGGTCTTCCTACGAGCAGTACTTC.

CDR3: CASSLAGLGEQYF. For the CDR3, the DNA is TGTGCCAGCAGTCTAGCGGGACTTGGCGAGCAGTACTTC. The J gene is TRBJ2-7, the V gene TRBV25-1; 9 bases agree with TRBD2. The CDR3 is 13 residues long. Germline V gene data show CDR1 as MGHDK and CDR2 as SYGVNS. Germline trimming cut 5 bases from V and 6 bases from J; bases unmatched to any gene: 5.

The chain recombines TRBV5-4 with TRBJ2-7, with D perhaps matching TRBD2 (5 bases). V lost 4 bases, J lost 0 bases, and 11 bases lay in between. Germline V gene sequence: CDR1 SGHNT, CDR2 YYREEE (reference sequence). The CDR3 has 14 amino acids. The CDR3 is CASSTGSPSYEQYF. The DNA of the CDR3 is TGTGCCAGCAGCACGGGGTCACCCTCCTACGAGCAGTACTTC.

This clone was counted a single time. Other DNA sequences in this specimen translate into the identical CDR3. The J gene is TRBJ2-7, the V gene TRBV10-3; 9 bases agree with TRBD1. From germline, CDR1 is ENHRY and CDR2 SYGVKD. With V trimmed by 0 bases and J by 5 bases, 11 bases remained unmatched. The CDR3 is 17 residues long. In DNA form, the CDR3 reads TGTGCCATCAGTGAGTCTGCGACAGGGGGAGGTACCAACGAGCAGTACTTC. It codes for CAISESATGGGTNEQYF.

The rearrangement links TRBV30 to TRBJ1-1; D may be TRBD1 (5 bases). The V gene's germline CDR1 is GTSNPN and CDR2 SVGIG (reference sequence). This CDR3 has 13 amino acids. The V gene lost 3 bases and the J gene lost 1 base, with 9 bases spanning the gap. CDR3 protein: CAWRGRANTEAFF. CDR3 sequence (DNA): TGTGCCTGGAGGGGCAGGGCGAACACTGAAGCTTTCTTT.

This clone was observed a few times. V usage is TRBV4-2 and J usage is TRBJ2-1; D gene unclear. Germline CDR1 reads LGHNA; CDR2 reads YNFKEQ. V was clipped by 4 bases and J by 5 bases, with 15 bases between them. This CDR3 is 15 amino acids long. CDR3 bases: TGTGCCAGCAGCCCGTTACCCGGAGCACACAATGAGCAGTTCTTC. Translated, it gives CASSPLPGAHNEQFF.

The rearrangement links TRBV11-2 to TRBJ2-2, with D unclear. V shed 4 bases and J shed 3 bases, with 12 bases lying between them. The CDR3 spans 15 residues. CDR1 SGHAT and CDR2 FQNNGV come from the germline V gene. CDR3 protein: CASSSSGSYTGELFF. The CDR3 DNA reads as TGTGCCAGCAGCTCCAGTGGCAGCTACACCGGGGAGCTGTTTTTT. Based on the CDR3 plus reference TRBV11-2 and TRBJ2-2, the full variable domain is EAGVAQSPRYKIIEKRQSVAFWCNPISGHATLYWYQQILGQGPKLLIQFQNNGVVDDSQLPKDRFSAERLKGVDSTLKIQPAKLEDSAVYLCASSSSGSYTGELFFGEGSRLTVL.

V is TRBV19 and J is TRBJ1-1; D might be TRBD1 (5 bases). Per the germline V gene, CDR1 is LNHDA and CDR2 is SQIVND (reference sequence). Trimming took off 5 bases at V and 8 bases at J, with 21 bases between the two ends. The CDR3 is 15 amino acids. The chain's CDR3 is CASSRAGPGTTEAFF. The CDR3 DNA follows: TGTGCCAGTAGTCGGGCGGGGCCTGGCACCACGGAAGCTTTCTTT.

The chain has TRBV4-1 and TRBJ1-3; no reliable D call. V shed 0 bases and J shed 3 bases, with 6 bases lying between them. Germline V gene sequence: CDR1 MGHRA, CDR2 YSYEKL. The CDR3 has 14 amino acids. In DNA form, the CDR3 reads TGCGCCAGCAGCCAAGAAGAATTTGGAAACACCATATATTTT. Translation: CASSQEEFGNTIYF.

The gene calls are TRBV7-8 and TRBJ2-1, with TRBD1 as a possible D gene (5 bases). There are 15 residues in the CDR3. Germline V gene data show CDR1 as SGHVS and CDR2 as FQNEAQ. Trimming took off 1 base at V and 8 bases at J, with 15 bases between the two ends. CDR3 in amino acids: CASSLGGTRGDEQFF. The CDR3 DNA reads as TGTGCCAGCAGCTTAGGTGGAACAAGGGGCGATGAGCAGTTCTTC.

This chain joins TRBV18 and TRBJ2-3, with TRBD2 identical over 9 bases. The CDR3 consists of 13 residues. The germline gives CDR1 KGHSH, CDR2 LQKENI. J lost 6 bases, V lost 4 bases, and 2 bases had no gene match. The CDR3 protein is CASSRTSGDTQYF. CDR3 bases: TGTGCCAGCTCACGCACTAGCGGGGATACGCAGTATTTT.

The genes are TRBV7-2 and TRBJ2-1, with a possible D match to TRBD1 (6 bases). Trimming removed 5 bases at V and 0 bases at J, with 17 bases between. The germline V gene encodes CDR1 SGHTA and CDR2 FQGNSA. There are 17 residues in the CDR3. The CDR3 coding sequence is TGTGCCAGCAGCGGCCGGGACACCCGGTTCTCCTACAATGAGCAGTTCTTC. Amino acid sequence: CASSGRDTRFSYNEQFF.